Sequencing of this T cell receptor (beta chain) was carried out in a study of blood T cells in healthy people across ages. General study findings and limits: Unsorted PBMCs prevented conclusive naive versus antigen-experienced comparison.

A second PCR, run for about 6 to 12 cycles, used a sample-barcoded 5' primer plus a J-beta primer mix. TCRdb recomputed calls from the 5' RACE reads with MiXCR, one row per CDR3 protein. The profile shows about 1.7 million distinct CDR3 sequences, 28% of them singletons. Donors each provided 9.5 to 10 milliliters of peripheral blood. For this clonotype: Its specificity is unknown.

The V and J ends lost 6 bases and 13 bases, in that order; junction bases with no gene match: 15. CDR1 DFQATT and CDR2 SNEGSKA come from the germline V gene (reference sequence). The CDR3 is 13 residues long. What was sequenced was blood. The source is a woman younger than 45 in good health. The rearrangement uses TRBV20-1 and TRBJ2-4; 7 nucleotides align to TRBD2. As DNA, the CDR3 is TGCAGTGCAAGCGGGAACCGTCTGGGTGAGCAGTACTTC. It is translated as CSASGNRLGEQYF.